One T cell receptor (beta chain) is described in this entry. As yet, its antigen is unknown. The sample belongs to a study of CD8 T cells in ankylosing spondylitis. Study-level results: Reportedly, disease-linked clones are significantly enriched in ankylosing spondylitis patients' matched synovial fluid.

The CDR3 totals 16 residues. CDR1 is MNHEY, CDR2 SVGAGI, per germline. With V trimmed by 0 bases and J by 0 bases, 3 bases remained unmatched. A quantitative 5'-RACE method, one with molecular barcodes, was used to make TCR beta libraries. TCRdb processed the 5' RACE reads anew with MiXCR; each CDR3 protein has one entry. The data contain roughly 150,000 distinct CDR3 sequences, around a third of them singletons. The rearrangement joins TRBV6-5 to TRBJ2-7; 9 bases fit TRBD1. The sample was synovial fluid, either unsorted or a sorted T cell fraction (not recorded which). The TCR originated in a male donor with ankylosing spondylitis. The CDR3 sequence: CASSYSGTGPSYEQYF. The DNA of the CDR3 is TGTGCCAGCAGTTACTCAGGGACAGGGCCCTCCTACGAGCAGTACTTC.